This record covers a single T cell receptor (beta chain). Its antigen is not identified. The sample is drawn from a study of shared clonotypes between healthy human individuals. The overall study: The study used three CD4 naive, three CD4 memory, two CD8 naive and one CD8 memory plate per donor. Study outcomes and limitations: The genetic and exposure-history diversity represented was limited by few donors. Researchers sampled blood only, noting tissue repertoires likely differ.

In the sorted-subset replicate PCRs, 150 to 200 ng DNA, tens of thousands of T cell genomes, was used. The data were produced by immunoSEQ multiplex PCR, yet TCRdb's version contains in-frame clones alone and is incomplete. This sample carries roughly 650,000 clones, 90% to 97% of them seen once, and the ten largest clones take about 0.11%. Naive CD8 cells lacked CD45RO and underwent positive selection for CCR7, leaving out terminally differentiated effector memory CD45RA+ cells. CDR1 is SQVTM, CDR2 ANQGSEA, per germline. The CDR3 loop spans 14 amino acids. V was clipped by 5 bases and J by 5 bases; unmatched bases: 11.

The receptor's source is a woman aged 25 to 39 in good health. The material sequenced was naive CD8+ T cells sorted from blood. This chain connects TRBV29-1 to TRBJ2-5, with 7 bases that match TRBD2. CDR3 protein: CSVPSVGGPETQYF. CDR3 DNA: TGCAGCGTTCCCTCCGTGGGAGGGCCTGAGACCCAGTACTTC.